Sequencing of this T cell receptor beta chain was carried out in a study of blood T cell repertoires in COVID-19. A word on this clone: Other DNA sequences from this sample encode an identical CDR3 as well.

Sequenced by immunoSEQ multiplex PCR; TCRdb stores in-frame clones only, minus some. In the table there are under 40,000 clones, roughly 90% of which are singletons. The TCR was taken from a man aged 65-85 years with active COVID-19. Sequencing used peripheral blood.

The CDR3 region has the DNA TGCGCCAGCAGCTTGGCCAGGGGTGGTCGGGAGACCCAGTACTTC. Translating it yields CASSLARGGRETQYF. The chain recombines TRBV5-1 with TRBJ2-5; D possibly corresponds to TRBD1 (6 bases). The germline V gene has CDR1 SGHRS and CDR2 YFSETQ. Trimming shortened V by 0 bases and J by 5 bases, and 14 bases separated the two germline ends. The CDR3 is 15 residues long.